These 9 T cell receptor beta chains were all obtained from the same sample, sequenced in a study of blood T cell repertoires in COVID-19. Some clones are missing from TCRdb's copy, which holds only in-frame ones; the method was immunoSEQ multiplex PCR. Among roughly 150,000 clones listed, 70% to 90% were seen once. The material sequenced was peripheral blood. Every receptor here comes from a woman older than 75 with COVID-19, enrolled during active disease.

J is TRBJ2-5 and V is TRBV19, with D unresolved. The CDR3 spans 13 residues. V was clipped by 6 bases and J by 5 bases, with 13 bases between them. The V gene's germline CDR1 is LNHDA and CDR2 SQIVND (reference sequence). CDR3 bases: TGTGCCAGTAGACCCCCCGCCAGGGAGACCCAGTACTTC. Protein sequence: CASRPPARETQYF.

The gene calls are TRBV12-3 or TRBV12-4 and TRBJ2-1, with no clear D. V shed 7 bases and J shed 6 bases, with 10 bases lying between them. The CDR3 is 12 residues long. Here the CDR3 reads CASTAARNEQFF. The DNA for the CDR3 is TGTGCCAGCACGGCGGCCCGCAATGAGCAGTTCTTC.

This chain connects TRBV18 to TRBJ2-7; 11 bases agree with TRBD1. The CDR3 is 15 amino acids. Germline CDR1 reads KGHSH; CDR2 reads LQKENI. Trimming cost V 6 bases and J 3 bases; bases outside gene matches: 7. The CDR3: CASSGAGTGGYEQYF. In nucleotides, the CDR3 is TGTGCCAGCTCCGGGGCCGGGACAGGGGGCTACGAGCAGTACTTC.

The chain combines TRBV6-6 with TRBJ2-3, with a weak D call TRBD1 (6 bases). The CDR3 runs to 14 residues. The V end was cut by 2 bases, the J end by 2 bases, with 8 bases between. The germline V gene encodes CDR1 MNHNY and CDR2 SVGAGI (reference sequence). The CDR3 region has the DNA TGTGCCAGCAGTTACAGGGACAACACAGATACGCAGTATTTT. This gives the protein CASSYRDNTDTQYF.

The chain carries TRBV3-1 (or the pseudogene TRBV3-2) and TRBJ2-7, with TRBD1 as a possible D gene (5 bases). Germline CDR1 and CDR2: LGHDT and YNNKEL (reference sequence). This CDR3 has 12 residues. Deletions cut 2 bases from V and 10 bases from J, with 12 bases between. In DNA, the CDR3 is TGTGCCAGCAGCCAAATTTTCAGGGAACAGTACTTC. Its protein product is CASSQIFREQYF.

The CDR3 region is CASSRGLAGVGEQFF. CDR3 sequence (DNA): TGTGCCAGCTCAAGGGGACTAGCGGGAGTAGGTGAGCAGTTCTTC. This chain uses TRBV18 with TRBJ2-1, with TRBD2 matching over 14 bases. Germline CDR1 is KGHSH and CDR2 is LQKENI. CDR3 size: 15 residues. V shed 5 bases, J shed 9 bases, and the junction held 6 bases outside the gene matches.

The V call is TRBV2, the J call TRBJ2-4, with TRBD1 matching 7 bases. This CDR3 contains 11 residues. CDR1 SNHLY and CDR2 FYNNEI come from the germline V gene. V lost 7 bases and J lost 11; bases outside the gene matches: 5. CDR3 sequence (DNA): TGTGCCAGCAACCGACAGGGCGTTCAGTACTTC. Amino acids: CASNRQGVQYF.

This chain links TRBV9 with TRBJ2-7, with a weak D call TRBD2 (5 bases). The V and J ends lost 2 bases and 5 bases respectively, with 11 bases between them. CDR1 SGDLS and CDR2 YYNGEE come from the germline V gene. The CDR3 is made up of 13 amino acids. The CDR3 coding sequence is TGTGCCAGCAGCGTCACGGGGTCTAACGAGCAGTACTTC. Amino acids: CASSVTGSNEQYF.

This clone has only a few counts. CDR3 coding DNA: TGTGCCAGCAGCTTAGAGGGGTTGTGGCACACCATATATTTT. As protein: CASSLEGLWHTIYF. The genes are TRBV7-9 and TRBJ1-3; possible D gene TRBD1, 5 bases. Germline CDR1 reads SEHNR; CDR2 reads FQNEAQ (reference sequence). V lost 1 base and J 8 bases, leaving 12 bases between the germline ends. CDR3 length equals 14 residues.